This TCR beta chain was identified in a study of human T cells and chemical hapten exposure. This clonotype was seen at least ten times. Sample time point: healthy volunteer bleed at 6 weeks. The template was total RNA from unfractionated whole blood. V lost 6 bases and J lost 6; bases outside the gene matches: 7. CDR3 size: 15 residues. CDR1 is WSHSY, CDR2 SAAADI, per germline. One entry per CDR3 protein, called by TCRdb with MiXCR from the RACE reads. Among 30,000 to 35,000 distinct CDR3 sequences listed, roughly 5.5% were seen once. The sample was whole blood. The source is a human donor in good health. Some clones in this sample may be carry-over from other donors' samples. The genes are TRBV10-2 and TRBJ2-4; TRBD1 aligns across 11 bases. CDR3 loop: CASSSTGQGANIQYF. CDR3 nucleotides: TGCGCCAGCAGCTCTACTGGACAGGGGGCAAACATTCAGTACTTC.